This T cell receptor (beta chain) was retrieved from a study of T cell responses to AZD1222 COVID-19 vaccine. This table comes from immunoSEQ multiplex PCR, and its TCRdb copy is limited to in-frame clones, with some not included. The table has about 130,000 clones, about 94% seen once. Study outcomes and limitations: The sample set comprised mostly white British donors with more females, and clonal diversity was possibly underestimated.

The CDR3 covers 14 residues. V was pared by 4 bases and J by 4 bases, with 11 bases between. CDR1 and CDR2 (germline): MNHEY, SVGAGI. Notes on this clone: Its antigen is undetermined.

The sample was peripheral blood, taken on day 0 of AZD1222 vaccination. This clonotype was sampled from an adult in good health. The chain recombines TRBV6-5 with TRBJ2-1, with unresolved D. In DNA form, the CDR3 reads TGTGCCAGCAGTTCCACAAGGGTATACAATGAGCAGTTCTTC. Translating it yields CASSSTRVYNEQFF.